A single sample is the source of the 27 T cell receptor beta chains below, sequenced in a study of T cell responses to AZD1222 COVID-19 vaccine (dated by TCRdb to the early 2020s). The library relied on the immunoSEQ multiplex PCR assay. The immuneACCESS repertoire file appears here via TCRdb, limited to in-frame rearrangements. These files lack a portion of the clones; in checked studies, under half of the deficit traces to unresolved V genes, and the cause of the others is not known. For this sample the table gives about 73,000 clones, of which around 81% were detected only once. 47% of the sample is taken by the ten largest. The sample's time point label is to be understood as: about 28 days (+/-7) after the second vaccine dose. Sequenced material: peripheral blood, taken 28 days after the second AZD1222 dose. The receptors were sampled from an adult who received the AZD1222 COVID-19 vaccine.

The chain is built from TRBV5-4 and TRBJ2-2, with D possibly matching TRBD1 (5 bases). Trimming removed 0 bases from V and 6 bases from J, with 9 bases in between. Germline V gene lookup returns CDR1 SGHNT and CDR2 YYREEE (reference sequence). The CDR3 extends over 14 amino acids. CDR3 nucleotide sequence: TGTGCCAGCAGCTTGGCCGACAGCCCCGGGGAGCTGTTTTTT. Protein product: CASSLADSPGELFF.

V usage is TRBV4-2 and J usage is TRBJ2-2; 11 nucleotides align to TRBD2. This CDR3 has 15 amino acids. Germline trimming cut 2 bases from V and 6 bases from J; bases unmatched to any gene: 2. Germline V gene lookup returns CDR1 LGHNA and CDR2 YNFKEQ. CDR3 DNA: TGTGCCAGCAGCCAAATTAGCGGGGGGGCCGGGGAGCTGTTTTTT. Translated: CASSQISGGAGELFF.

This clone has a handful of counts. This chain uses TRBV11-3 with TRBJ1-3; D remains unclear. The germline V gene encodes CDR1 SGHNT and CDR2 YENEEA. V lost 4 bases and J 4 bases, leaving 5 bases between the germline ends. The CDR3 is made up of 12 amino acids. The CDR3 nucleotides read TGTGCCAGCAGCTCCGACGGAAACACCATATATTTT. It translates to CASSSDGNTIYF.

This clone was counted between two and nine times. This rearrangement joins TRBV30 to TRBJ1-6, with D unclear. The CDR3 consists of 13 residues. Trimming took off 3 bases at V and 0 bases at J, with 3 bases between the two ends. The germline V gene encodes CDR1 GTSNPN and CDR2 SVGIG (reference sequence). CDR3 residues: CAWRSSYNSPLHF. In DNA form, the CDR3 reads TGTGCCTGGAGGAGCTCCTATAATTCACCCCTCCACTTT.

The chain carries TRBV7-7 and TRBJ1-1, with 7 bases fitting TRBD1. After removal of 5 bases from V and 3 bases from J, the junction contained 3 bases not matched to a gene. Germline lookup yields CDR1 SSHAT and CDR2 FNYEAQ (reference sequence). The CDR3 has 13 amino acids. The CDR3 sequence: CASSRGTDTEAFF. The CDR3 coding sequence is TGTGCCAGCAGCCGTGGGACAGACACTGAAGCTTTCTTT.

This chain links TRBV24-1 with TRBJ2-7; the D gene is possibly TRBD1 (6 bases). V dropped 9 bases and J dropped 2 bases, with 10 bases sitting between them. The CDR3 is 12 residues long. Looked up from germline, CDR1 is KGHDR and CDR2 is SFDVKD. CDR3 loop: CATGQTPYEQYF. CDR3 coding DNA: TGTGCCACCGGACAGACTCCCTACGAGCAGTACTTC.

The chain employs TRBV6-5 and TRBJ2-1, with TRBD1 matching 10 bases. CDR3 length: 15 amino acids. Unmatched junction bases numbered 6, after V lost 6 bases and J lost 4 bases. Per germline, CDR1 MNHEY and CDR2 SVGAGI. In nucleotides, the CDR3 is TGTGCCAGCAGGCCACGGGACAGGGGATACAATGAGCAGTTCTTC. It codes for CASRPRDRGYNEQFF.

The CDR3 DNA reads as TGTGCCAGCAGCACAGATCTCGGCAGGGTAACCACTGAAGCTTTCTTT. Translating gives CASSTDLGRVTTEAFF. This chain links TRBV5-5 with TRBJ1-1, with D possibly matching TRBD1 (5 bases). Germline lookup yields CDR1 SGHKS and CDR2 YYEKEE (reference sequence). CDR3 length: 16 amino acids. V gave up 4 bases and J gave up 4 bases, with 20 bases separating them.

The gene calls are TRBV7-9 and TRBJ1-2, with TRBD1 matching 7 bases. Germline lookup yields CDR1 SEHNR and CDR2 FQNEAQ (reference sequence). With V trimmed by 4 bases and J by 6 bases, 8 bases remained unmatched. The CDR3 contains 14 residues. CDR3 protein: CASSSPGQINGYTF. As DNA, the CDR3 is TGTGCCAGCAGCTCACCGGGACAGATAAATGGCTACACCTTC. The full variable domain, with the rest looked up from reference TRBV7-9 and TRBJ1-2, is DTGVSQNPRHKITKRGQNVTFRCDPISEHNRLYWYRQTLGQGPEFLTYFQNEAQLEKSRLLSDRFSAERPKGSFSTLEIQRTEQGDSAMYLCASSSPGQINGYTFGSGTRLTVV.

A word on this clone: The same CDR3 also results from other DNA sequences found in this sample. The DNA for the CDR3 is TGCGCCAGCAGCTTGGGGGTATACCAAGAGACCCAGTACTTC. The encoded protein is CASSLGVYQETQYF. This sequence joins TRBV5-1 and TRBJ2-5; D not certain. The CDR3 contains 14 residues. Trimming pared 0 bases from V and 0 bases from J, leaving 6 bases between. CDR1 is SGHRS, CDR2 YFSETQ, per germline.

This chain connects TRBV7-8 to TRBJ1-1; 8 bases map to TRBD1. Trimming removed 3 bases from V and 1 base from J; junction bases left unmatched: 10. The CDR3 covers 17 residues. Germline-derived CDR1 and CDR2 are SGHVS and FQNEAQ. CDR3 in DNA: TGTGCCAGCAGCTTCCTCGGACAGGGAAGGAGGAACACTGAAGCTTTCTTT. It specifies CASSFLGQGRRNTEAFF.

The chain employs TRBV30 and TRBJ2-3, with a weak D call TRBD1 (5 bases). Trimming shortened V by 4 bases and J by 2 bases, and 10 bases separated the two germline ends. The germline gives CDR1 GTSNPN, CDR2 SVGIG (reference sequence). CDR3 length: 13 amino acids. CDR3 amino acids: CAWTGPATDTQYF. As DNA, the CDR3 is TGTGCCTGGACAGGGCCCGCCACAGATACGCAGTATTTT.

As regards this clone: Other DNA variants within this sample encode the same CDR3. The chain combines TRBV20-1 with TRBJ2-1; a weak D match, TRBD2 (6 bases). Trimming removed 3 bases from V and 7 bases from J, with 10 bases in between. The CDR3 consists of 12 residues. Per the germline V gene, CDR1 is DFQATT and CDR2 is SNEGSKA (reference sequence). The CDR3 reads CSASSGGNEQFF. In nucleotides, the CDR3 is TGCAGTGCTAGTTCCGGAGGGAATGAGCAGTTCTTC.

CDR3 sequence: CASSEMIQGETQYF. CDR3 DNA sequence: TGTGCCAGCAGTGAAATGATCCAGGGTGAGACCCAGTACTTC. The chain combines TRBV2 with TRBJ2-5, with D perhaps matching TRBD1 (5 bases). Germline V lookup: CDR1 SNHLY, CDR2 FYNNEI. V lost 2 bases to trimming and J lost 5 bases, with 12 bases between them. This CDR3 has 14 residues.

V usage is TRBV7-2 and J usage is TRBJ1-6, with TRBD1 as a possible D gene (5 bases). Trimming stripped 5 bases from V and 5 bases from J, with 10 bases between. The CDR3 is 14 residues long. Germline CDR1 reads SGHTA; CDR2 reads FQGNSA. CDR3 sequence (DNA): TGTGCCAGCAGCCAGGGACGGAATAATTCACCCCTCCACTTT. Translation gives CASSQGRNNSPLHF. Based on the CDR3 plus reference TRBV7-2 and TRBJ1-6, the full variable domain is GAGVSQSPSNKVTEKGKDVELRCDPISGHTALYWYRQSLGQGLEFLIYFQGNSAPDKSGLPSDRFSAERTGGSVSTLTIQRTQQEDSAVYLCASSQGRNNSPLHFGNGTRLTVT.

This clone appeared a few times. This chain links TRBV28 with TRBJ1-2; the D is unclear. Trimming stripped 5 bases from V and 2 bases from J, with 12 bases between. CDR1 is MDHEN, CDR2 SYDVKM, per germline. CDR3 size: 14 residues. CDR3 DNA: TGTGCCAGCAGTCCTGCCGGGAAGAACTATGGCTACACCTTC. Its translation: CASSPAGKNYGYTF.

This clone was counted once. This chain joins TRBV6-6 and TRBJ1-2; D not certain. Germline V CDR1 and CDR2: MNHNY, SVGAGI (reference sequence). This CDR3 has 13 amino acids. Trimming stripped 5 bases from V and 2 bases from J, with 9 bases between. The CDR3 coding sequence is TGTGCCAGCAGTCCCCGGCGGAACTATGGCTACACCTTC. This gives the protein CASSPRRNYGYTF.

As DNA, the CDR3 is TGTGCCAGCAGTTCCCGCCGTGGGGGTACTGGAGAGACCCAGTACTTC. This codes for CASSSRRGGTGETQYF. V is TRBV27 and J is TRBJ2-5, with D perhaps matching TRBD1 or TRBD2 (5 bases each). With 4 bases removed from V and 4 bases from J, the gap between germline ends came to 19 bases. The CDR3 spans 16 residues. In germline, CDR1 is MNHEY, CDR2 SMNVEV (reference sequence).

The CDR3 protein is CASSPEVGTPFTDTQYF. The CDR3 DNA sequence: TGTGCCAGCAGCCCCGAGGTAGGGACTCCTTTCACAGATACGCAGTATTTT. V is TRBV4-2 and J is TRBJ2-3; D is possibly TRBD2 (6 bases). The CDR3 runs 17 residues. Trimming pared 4 bases from V and 2 bases from J, leaving 19 bases between. CDR1 LGHNA and CDR2 YNFKEQ come from the germline V gene.

The rearrangement links TRBV28 to TRBJ2-7; D ambiguous. CDR3 length: 12 amino acids. V lost 5 bases and J lost 2, with 7 bases in between. The germline CDR1 and CDR2 sequences are MDHEN and SYDVKM. CDR3: CASSPQAYEQYF. Here the CDR3 DNA reads TGTGCCAGCAGTCCCCAAGCCTACGAGCAGTACTTC.

J is TRBJ2-2 and V is TRBV27; 11 bases fit TRBD1. This CDR3 is built from 16 residues. Trimming cost V 5 bases and J 4 bases; bases outside gene matches: 6. Germline CDR1 is MNHEY and CDR2 is SMNVEV (reference sequence). The CDR3 nucleotides read TGTGCCAGCAGTCTGGGGACAGGGGGGGTCACCGGGGAGCTGTTTTTT. Protein product: CASSLGTGGVTGELFF.

The chain recombines TRBV5-6 with TRBJ1-2; D gene ambiguous. Germline V lookup: CDR1 SGHDT, CDR2 YYEEEE. With 1 base removed from V and 8 bases from J, the gap between germline ends came to 9 bases. This CDR3 is 12 amino acids long. The CDR3 region has the DNA TGTGCCAGCAGCTTGCAATTGCGGGGCTACACCTTC. Its translation: CASSLQLRGYTF.

J is TRBJ1-3 and V is TRBV7-2; D gene uncertain. The germline V gene has CDR1 SGHTA and CDR2 FQGNSA. V was cut by 3 bases and J by 2 bases, with 23 bases left in between. The CDR3 sequence is 19 residues long. Here the CDR3 reads CASSLYFEPLPPTGNTIYF. In DNA form, the CDR3 reads TGTGCCAGCAGCTTGTACTTTGAACCTCTTCCTCCTACTGGAAACACCATATATTTT.

The DNA of the CDR3 is TGTGCCAGCAGCTTACCGGGAGTAGGGTACGAGCAGTACTTC. The encoded protein is CASSLPGVGYEQYF. The chain joins TRBV7-9 to TRBJ2-7; possible D gene TRBD2, 6 bases. CDR1 SEHNR and CDR2 FQNEAQ come from the germline V gene (reference sequence). The CDR3 runs 14 residues. V was pared by 2 bases and J by 4 bases, with 12 bases between.

The chain is built from TRBV28 and TRBJ1-5; D is undetermined. Germline CDR1 reads MDHEN; CDR2 reads SYDVKM. Deletions cut 9 bases from V and 0 bases from J, with 6 bases between. The CDR3 extends over 12 amino acids. The CDR3 sequence: CASTDSNQPQHF. The CDR3 nucleotides are TGTGCCAGTACAGATAGCAATCAGCCCCAGCATTTT.

The J gene is TRBJ2-2, the V gene TRBV6-5; D uncertain. The CDR3 is 12 amino acids. Germline CDR1 reads MNHEY; CDR2 reads SVGAGI. Trimming left V 8 bases short and J 4 bases short, with 8 bases between. The CDR3 protein is CASGDGTGELFF. CDR3 nucleotides: TGTGCCAGCGGAGACGGCACCGGGGAGCTGTTTTTT.

Only a few counts were recorded for this clone. The genes are TRBV6-1 and TRBJ2-1, with TRBD2 matching 7 bases. The CDR3 totals 12 residues. Germline CDR1 MNHNS, CDR2 SASEGT. The junction had 5 bases not matched to a gene; V was cut back by 3 bases and J by 12 bases. CDR3 in DNA: TGTGCCAGCAGTGAGAAGCGGGATCGGCAGTTCTTC. It encodes CASSEKRDRQFF.